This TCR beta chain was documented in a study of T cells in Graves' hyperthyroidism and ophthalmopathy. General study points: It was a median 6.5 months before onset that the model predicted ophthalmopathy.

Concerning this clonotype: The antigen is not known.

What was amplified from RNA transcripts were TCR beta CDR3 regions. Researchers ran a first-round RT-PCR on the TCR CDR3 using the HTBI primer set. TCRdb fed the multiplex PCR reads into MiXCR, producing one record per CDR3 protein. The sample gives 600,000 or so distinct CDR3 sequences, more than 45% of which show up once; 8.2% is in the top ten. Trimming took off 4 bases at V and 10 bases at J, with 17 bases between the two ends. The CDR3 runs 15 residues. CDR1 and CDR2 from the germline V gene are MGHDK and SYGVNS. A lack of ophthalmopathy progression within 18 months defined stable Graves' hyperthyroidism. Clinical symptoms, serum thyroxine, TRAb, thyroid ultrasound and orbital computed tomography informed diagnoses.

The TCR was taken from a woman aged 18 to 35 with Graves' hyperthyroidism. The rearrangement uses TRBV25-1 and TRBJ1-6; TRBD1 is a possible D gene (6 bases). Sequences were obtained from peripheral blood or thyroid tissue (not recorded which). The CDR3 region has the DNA TGTGCCAGCAGTGCACGGGACACTCTCAGGTCACCCCTCCACTTT. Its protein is CASSARDTLRSPLHF.